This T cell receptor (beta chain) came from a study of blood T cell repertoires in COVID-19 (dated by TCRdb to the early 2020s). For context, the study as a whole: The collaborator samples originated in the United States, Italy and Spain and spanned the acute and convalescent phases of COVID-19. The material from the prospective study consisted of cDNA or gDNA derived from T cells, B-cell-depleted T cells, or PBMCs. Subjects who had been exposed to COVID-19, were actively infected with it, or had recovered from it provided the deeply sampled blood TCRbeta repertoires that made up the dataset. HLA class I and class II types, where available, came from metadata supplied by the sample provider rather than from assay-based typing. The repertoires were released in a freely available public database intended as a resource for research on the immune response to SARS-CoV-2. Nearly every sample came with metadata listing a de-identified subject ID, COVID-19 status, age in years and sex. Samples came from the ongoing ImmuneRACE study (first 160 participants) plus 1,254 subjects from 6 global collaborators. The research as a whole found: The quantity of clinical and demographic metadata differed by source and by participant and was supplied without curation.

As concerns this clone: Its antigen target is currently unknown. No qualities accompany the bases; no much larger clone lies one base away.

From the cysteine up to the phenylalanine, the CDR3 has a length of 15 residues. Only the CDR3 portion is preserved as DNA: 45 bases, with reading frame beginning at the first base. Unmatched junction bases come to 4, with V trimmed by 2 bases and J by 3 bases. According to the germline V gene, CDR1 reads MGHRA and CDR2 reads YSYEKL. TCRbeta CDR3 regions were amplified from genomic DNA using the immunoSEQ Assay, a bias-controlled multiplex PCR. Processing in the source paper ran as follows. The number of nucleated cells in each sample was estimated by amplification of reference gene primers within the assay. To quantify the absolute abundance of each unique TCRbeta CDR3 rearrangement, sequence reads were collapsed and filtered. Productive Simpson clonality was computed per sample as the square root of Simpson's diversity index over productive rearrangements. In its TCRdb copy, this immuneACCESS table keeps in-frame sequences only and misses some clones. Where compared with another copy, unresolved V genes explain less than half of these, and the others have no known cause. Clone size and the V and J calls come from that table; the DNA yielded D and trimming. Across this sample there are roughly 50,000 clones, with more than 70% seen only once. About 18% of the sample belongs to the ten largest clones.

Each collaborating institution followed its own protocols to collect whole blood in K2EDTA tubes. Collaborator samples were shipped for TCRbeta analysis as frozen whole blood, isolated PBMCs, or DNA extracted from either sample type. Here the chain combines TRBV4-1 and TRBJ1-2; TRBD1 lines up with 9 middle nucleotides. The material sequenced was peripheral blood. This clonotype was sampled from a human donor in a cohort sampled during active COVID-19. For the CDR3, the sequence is CASSQPRTGDYGYTF. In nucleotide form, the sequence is TGCGCCAGCAGCCAACCCCGGACAGGGGACTATGGCTACACCTTC.